These 20 T cell receptor beta chains came from one sample sequenced in a study of T cell changes during pregnancy in multiple sclerosis. Sequenced by immunoSEQ multiplex PCR; TCRdb stores in-frame clones only, minus some. The data show about 36,000 clones, 91% seen once. The specimen comprised CD4+ T cells from peripheral blood mononuclear cells, sampled in the second trimester of pregnancy. The receptors here all came from a female donor in good health, enrolled as a control in a pregnancy study.

The V gene is TRBV15, the J gene TRBJ2-7; 7 bases match TRBD1. Germline V CDR1 and CDR2: LNHNV, YYDKDF (reference sequence). Trimming at V came to 5 bases and at J to 6 bases, leaving 7 bases not matched to a gene. The length of the CDR3 is 13 residues. Here the CDR3 DNA reads TGTGCCACCAGCTACGATACAGGGGTCGAGCAGTACTTC. Protein sequence: CATSYDTGVEQYF.

V is TRBV11-3 and J is TRBJ2-7, with D unresolved. CDR1 is SGHNT, CDR2 YENEEA, per germline. Between the trimmed V and J ends, which lost 5 bases and 3 bases, there was a span of 2 bases. The CDR3 has 10 amino acids. CDR3 sequence: CASSRYEQYF. The CDR3 DNA reads TGTGCCAGCAGCCGCTACGAGCAGTACTTC.

The V gene is TRBV5-1, the J gene TRBJ1-4, with a weak D call TRBD1 (5 bases). The CDR3 covers 13 residues. Germline lookup yields CDR1 SGHRS and CDR2 YFSETQ. Deletions cut 5 bases from V and 6 bases from J, with 11 bases between. CDR3 nucleotide sequence: TGCGCCAGCAGTGCGGGACGGGATGAAAAACTGTTTTTT. Residues: CASSAGRDEKLFF.

The gene calls are TRBV5-1 and TRBJ2-7, with 16 nucleotides matching TRBD2. With 4 bases clipped from V and 7 bases from J, the junction kept 2 bases outside the gene matches. The CDR3 has 14 residues. The germline V gene encodes CDR1 SGHRS and CDR2 YFSETQ. The CDR3 protein is CASSAGLAGGEQYF. The CDR3 DNA sequence: TGCGCCAGCAGCGCGGGACTAGCGGGAGGGGAGCAGTACTTC.

The chain has TRBV28 and TRBJ2-4, with D maybe TRBD1 (6 bases). Trimming removed 6 bases from V and 3 bases from J, with 18 bases in between. Germline V gene sequence: CDR1 MDHEN, CDR2 SYDVKM. The CDR3 is made up of 16 amino acids. CDR3 sequence (DNA): TGTGCCAGCAGCCTACCGACAGGCGGCGGCAAAAACATTCAGTACTTC. As protein: CASSLPTGGGKNIQYF.

V is TRBV18 and J is TRBJ1-1; TRBD1 aligns across 9 bases. Unmatched junction bases numbered 4, after V lost 2 bases and J lost 6 bases. The CDR3 covers 14 residues. Per the germline V gene, CDR1 is KGHSH and CDR2 is LQKENI. The DNA of the CDR3 is TGTGCCAGCTCACCAGTGACAGGGGGGTCTGAAGCTTTCTTT. Translated, it gives CASSPVTGGSEAFF.

Of note for this clone: A junction end diverges from the germline sequence, so it may reflect a read error. The chain joins TRBV5-4 to TRBJ2-3; a weak D match, TRBD2 (6 bases). The CDR3 totals 15 residues. From germline, CDR1 is SGHNT and CDR2 YYREEE (reference sequence). CDR3 loop: CASSRGTDIDTWGRF. For the CDR3, the DNA is TGTGCCAGCAGCCGTGGGACTGATATCGATACGTGGGGTCGGTTC. Looking up the rest from reference TRBV5-4 and TRBJ2-3 gives the full variable domain: ETGVTQSPTHLIKTRGQQVTLRCSSQSGHNTVSWYQQALGQGPQFIFQYYREEENGRGNFPPRFSGLQFPNYSSELNVNALELDDSALYLCASSRGTDIDTWGRFGPGTRLTVL.

The J gene is TRBJ1-4, the V gene TRBV19; D gene uncertain. V dropped 5 bases and J dropped 9 bases, with 19 bases sitting between them. The CDR3 extends over 15 amino acids. Germline V gene data show CDR1 as LNHDA and CDR2 as SQIVND (reference sequence). Here the CDR3 DNA reads TGTGCCAGTAGTTTCCAAGGCCAGGCTTTGAAAAAACTGTTTTTT. Translation gives CASSFQGQALKKLFF.

The chain recombines TRBV6-1 with TRBJ1-5; no definite D call. The CDR3 extends over 11 amino acids. The V and J ends lost 8 bases and 1 base respectively, with 3 bases between them. CDR1 and CDR2 from the germline V gene are MNHNS and SASEGT. The CDR3 DNA is TGTGCCAGCCAGAGCAATCAGCCCCAGCATTTT. Residues: CASQSNQPQHF.

This chain connects TRBV30 to TRBJ2-7; D might be TRBD1 (5 bases). Germline V lookup: CDR1 GTSNPN, CDR2 SVGIG (reference sequence). V was clipped by 2 bases and J by 5 bases, with 13 bases between them. The CDR3 loop spans 13 amino acids. CDR3 protein: CAWSRQGIHEQYF. The CDR3 nucleotides are TGTGCCTGGAGTAGGCAGGGCATCCACGAGCAGTACTTC.

The chain recombines TRBV25-1 with TRBJ1-5; D call uncertain. This CDR3 region has 14 residues. V was pared by 3 bases and J by 6 bases, with 12 bases between. Germline CDR1 MGHDK, CDR2 SYGVNS. The CDR3 DNA reads TGTGCCAGCAGTGAGAACAGAGATGGTCAGCCCCAGCATTTT. Its protein product is CASSENRDGQPQHF.

V usage is TRBV5-1 and J usage is TRBJ1-4; D gene ambiguous. Per germline, CDR1 SGHRS and CDR2 YFSETQ. This CDR3 has 15 amino acids. Trimming took off 4 bases at V and 0 bases at J, with 10 bases between the two ends. The CDR3 nucleotides are TGCGCCAGCAGCCTTTTCTCCTCAACTAATGAAAAACTGTTTTTT. It is translated as CASSLFSSTNEKLFF.

The chain's CDR3 is CASSVEGLAGGGVRNEQFF. CDR3 DNA: TGTGCCAGCAGCGTTGAGGGACTAGCGGGGGGAGGGGTTAGGAATGAGCAGTTCTTC. The V and J genes are TRBV7-2 and TRBJ2-1; 15 bases map to TRBD2. V dropped 5 bases and J dropped 7; count of bases not matched to a gene: 15. The V gene's germline CDR1 is SGHTA and CDR2 FQGNSA. The CDR3 loop spans 19 amino acids.

The chain couples TRBV28 to TRBJ2-5; TRBD1 might be the D (5 bases). Germline values: CDR1 MDHEN, CDR2 SYDVKM. V lost 3 bases, J lost 3 bases, and 8 bases lay in between. This CDR3 has 13 residues. CDR3 in amino acids: CASSFGREETQYF. CDR3 sequence (DNA): TGTGCCAGCAGTTTCGGCAGGGAAGAGACCCAGTACTTC.

The chain is built from TRBV6-1 and TRBJ1-1; D remains unclear. V was cut by 6 bases and J by 8 bases, with 13 bases left in between. Germline CDR1 is MNHNS and CDR2 is SASEGT. This CDR3 has 12 amino acids. The CDR3 loop reads CASRLGSKEAFF. The CDR3 DNA is TGTGCCAGCAGACTAGGCAGCAAGGAAGCTTTCTTT.

The chain combines TRBV4-1 with TRBJ1-4; a possible D gene is TRBD1 (6 bases). CDR1 is MGHRA and CDR2 is YSYEKL in the germline V gene. This CDR3 is 15 amino acids long. With 4 bases removed from V and 1 base from J, the gap between germline ends came to 10 bases. This chain's CDR3 is CASSPPTGTNEKLFF. The CDR3 nucleotides are TGCGCCAGCAGCCCTCCGACAGGAACTAATGAAAAACTGTTTTTT.

The V call is TRBV6-5, the J call TRBJ2-3; D gene uncertain. Trimming cost V 0 bases and J 0 bases, with 4 bases left between them. CDR3 size: 14 residues. In germline, CDR1 is MNHEY, CDR2 SVGAGI. The CDR3 spells CASSYSQSTDTQYF. Written as DNA, the CDR3 is TGTGCCAGCAGTTACTCTCAGAGCACAGATACGCAGTATTTT.

This chain links TRBV5-1 with TRBJ1-5; D gene uncertain. Germline lookup yields CDR1 SGHRS and CDR2 YFSETQ. This CDR3 comprises 14 residues. Trimming stripped 0 bases from V and 9 bases from J, with 13 bases between. The CDR3 DNA is TGCGCCAGCAGCTTGGGGGAGGTTGATCGGCCCCAGCATTTT. Translating it yields CASSLGEVDRPQHF.

The J gene is TRBJ2-6, the V gene TRBV30; 8 nucleotides match TRBD1. Trimming cost V 5 bases and J 0 bases; bases outside gene matches: 9. Germline assignment: CDR1 GTSNPN and CDR2 SVGIG (reference sequence). This CDR3 is built from 17 residues. This CDR3 reads CAWLTGGIVSGANVLTF. In nucleotides, the CDR3 is TGTGCCTGGTTAACAGGGGGAATTGTCTCTGGGGCCAACGTCCTGACTTTC.

For the CDR3, the DNA is TGTGCCAGCAGCAAAGGCCTGGGACAGCGGAAAGAAGAGACCCAGTACTTC. Protein product: CASSKGLGQRKEETQYF. The J gene is TRBJ2-5, the V gene TRBV7-2; 7 bases line up with TRBD1. CDR1 and CDR2 from the germline V gene are SGHTA and FQGNSA. The CDR3 totals 17 residues. J gave up 3 bases and V 5 bases, and 15 bases lay outside the gene matches. Drawing the rest from reference TRBV7-2 and TRBJ2-5, the complete variable domain is GAGVSQSPSNKVTEKGKDVELRCDPISGHTALYWYRQSLGQGLEFLIYFQGNSAPDKSGLPSDRFSAERTGGSVSTLTIQRTQQEDSAVYLCASSKGLGQRKEETQYFGPGTRLLVL.